The sequence of this TCR beta chain was determined in a study of blood T cell repertoires in COVID-19. In the study overall: The origin of the acute and convalescent COVID-19 samples was the United States, Italy and Spain. The cDNA or gDNA used as material had been derived from T cells, B-cell-depleted T cells, or PBMCs.

Study processing details: It was from reference gene primer amplification that nucleated cell counts were estimated. Repertoires were generated with immunoSEQ multiplex PCR, while TCRdb's copy carries only in-frame clones and drops some. V and J calls and clone size come straight from that table; D and trimming were deduced from the DNA. The data show about 220,000 clones, 90% seen once. Those who participated ranged in age from about 18 to 89 years and resided in about two dozen US areas. There are 15 residues in the CDR3. The ends lost 1 base at V and 8 bases at J; junction bases unmatched: 6. Per the germline V gene, CDR1 is SGHTA and CDR2 is FQGNSA.

Material: PBMCs or T cells enriched from blood (not recorded which). V is TRBV7-2 and J is TRBJ2-1; 9 nucleotides match TRBD2. The TCR sequence derives from a man aged 25 to 40 who had been exposed to COVID-19. The CDR3 spells CASSLGLRGGHEQFF. CDR3 coding DNA: TGTGCCAGCAGCTTAGGGTTGCGGGGGGGCCATGAGCAGTTCTTC.